This T cell receptor (beta chain) was observed in a study of blood T cell repertoires in COVID-19. Study information: Samples representing acute and convalescent COVID-19 were sourced from the United States, Italy and Spain. Sample material is recorded as cDNA or gDNA derived from T cells, B-cell-depleted T cells, or PBMCs.

Authors' analysis steps: Cell counts per sample came from amplifying reference gene primers. Assay: immunoSEQ multiplex PCR; the TCRdb copy retains only in-frame clones and omits some. The DNA gave D and trimming, while V, J and clone size come from that table. The sample includes 90,000 to 150,000 clones, roughly 82% of them seen just once. V gave up 5 bases and J gave up 10 bases; unmatched junction bases: 8. The germline V gene encodes CDR1 KGHSH and CDR2 LQKENI. There are 13 residues in the CDR3. This rearrangement joins TRBV18 to TRBJ2-1, with 7 bases that match TRBD1. The sequence came from a human donor in a cohort sampled during active COVID-19. Sample: peripheral blood. In DNA form, the CDR3 reads TGTGCCAGCTCAACCGGTGACAGGGAAGAGCAGTTCTTC. It yields the protein CASSTGDREEQFF.